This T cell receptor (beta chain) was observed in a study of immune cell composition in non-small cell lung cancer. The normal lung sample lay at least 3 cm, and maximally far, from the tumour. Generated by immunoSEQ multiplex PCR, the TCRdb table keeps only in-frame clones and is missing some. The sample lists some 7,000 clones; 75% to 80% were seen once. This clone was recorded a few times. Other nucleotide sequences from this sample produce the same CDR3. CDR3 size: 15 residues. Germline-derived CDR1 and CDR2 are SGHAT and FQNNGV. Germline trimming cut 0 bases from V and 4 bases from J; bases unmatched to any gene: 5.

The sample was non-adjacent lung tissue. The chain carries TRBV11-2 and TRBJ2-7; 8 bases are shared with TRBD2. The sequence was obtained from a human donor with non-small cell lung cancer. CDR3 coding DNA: TGTGCCAGCAGCTTAGATCGGGGGGGAAGATACGAGCAGTACTTC. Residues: CASSLDRGGRYEQYF.